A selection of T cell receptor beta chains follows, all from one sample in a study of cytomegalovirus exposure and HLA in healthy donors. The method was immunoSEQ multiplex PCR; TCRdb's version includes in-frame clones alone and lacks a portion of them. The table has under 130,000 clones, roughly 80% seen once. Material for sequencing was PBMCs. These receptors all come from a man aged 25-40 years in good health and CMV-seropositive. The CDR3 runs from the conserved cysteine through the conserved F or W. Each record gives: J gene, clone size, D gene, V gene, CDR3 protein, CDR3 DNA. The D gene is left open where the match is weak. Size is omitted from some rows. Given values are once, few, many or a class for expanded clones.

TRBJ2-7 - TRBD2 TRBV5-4 CASSFGTSGGFYEQYF TGTGCCAGCAGCTTCGGGACTAGCGGGGGATTTTACGAGCAGTACTTC
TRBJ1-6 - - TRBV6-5 CASSRGVPYSPLHF TGTGCCAGCAGTCGGGGGGTCCCCTATTCCCCCCTCCACTTT
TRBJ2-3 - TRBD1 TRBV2 CASSLGQGVWDTQYF TGTGCCAGCAGCCTAGGACAGGGAGTTTGGGATACGCAGTATTTT
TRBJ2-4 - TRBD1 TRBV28 CASSLGTGARIQYF TGTGCCAGCAGTTTAGGGACAGGGGCAAGGATTCAGTACTTC
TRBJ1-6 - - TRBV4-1 CASSQVGHYNSPLHF TGCGCCAGCAGCCAAGTGGGACATTATAATTCACCCCTCCACTTT
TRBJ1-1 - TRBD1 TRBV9 CASRLTGGMNTEAFF TGTGCCAGCCGGTTGACAGGGGGCATGAACACTGAAGCTTTCTTT
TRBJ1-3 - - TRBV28 CASSSRGNTIYF TGTGCCAGCAGTTCCAGGGGAAACACCATATATTTT
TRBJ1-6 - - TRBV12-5 CATQPATGRSSYNSPLHF TGTGCTACCCAGCCGGCGACAGGCAGAAGCTCCTATAATTCACCCCTCCACTTT
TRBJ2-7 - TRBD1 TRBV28 CASSLPRQGWHEQYF TGTGCCAGCAGTTTACCTCGACAGGGGTGGCACGAGCAGTACTTC
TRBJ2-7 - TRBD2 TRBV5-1 CASSLVGTSGDEQYF TGCGCCAGCAGCTTGGTCGGGACTAGCGGCGACGAGCAGTACTTC
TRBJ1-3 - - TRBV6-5 CASSSGASGNTIYF TGTGCCAGCAGTTCAGGGGCATCTGGAAACACCATATATTTT
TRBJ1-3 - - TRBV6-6 CASRPRESSGNTIYF TGTGCCAGCAGGCCTCGGGAGAGCTCTGGAAACACCATATATTTT
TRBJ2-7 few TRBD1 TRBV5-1 CASSPGQGAYEQYF TGCGCCAGCAGCCCAGGACAGGGGGCCTACGAGCAGTACTTC
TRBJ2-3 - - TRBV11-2 CASSLQGRSTDTQYF TGTGCCAGCAGCCTACAGGGTAGGAGCACAGATACGCAGTATTTT
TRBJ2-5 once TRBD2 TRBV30 CAWSGVAGVGTQYF TGTGCCTGGAGTGGAGTAGCGGGGGTGGGGACCCAGTACTTC
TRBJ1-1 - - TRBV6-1 CATPPGYRPGYEAFF TGTGCCACCCCACCGGGGTATCGGCCCGGCTATGAAGCTTTCTTT
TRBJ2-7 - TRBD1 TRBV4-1 CASSLSQGQAYEQYF TGCGCCAGCAGCCTATCCCAAGGACAGGCCTACGAGCAGTACTTC
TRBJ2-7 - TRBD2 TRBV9 CASSVEKTAGLAIGTYEQYF TGTGCCAGCAGCGTAGAAAAGACTGCGGGACTAGCAATCGGCACCTACGAGCAGTACTTC
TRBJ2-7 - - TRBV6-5 CASSLFSGVVYEQYF TGTGCCAGCAGCTTATTCTCGGGGGTTGTGTACGAGCAGTACTTC
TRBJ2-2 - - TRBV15 CATSFLGWQTGELFF TGTGCCACCAGCTTCCTTGGTTGGCAAACCGGGGAGCTGTTTTTT
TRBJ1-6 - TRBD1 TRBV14 CASRETGDNSPLHF TGTGCCAGCAGGGAGACAGGGGATAATTCACCCCTCCACTTT
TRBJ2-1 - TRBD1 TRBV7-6 CASSSGTGFFEQFF TGTGCCAGCAGCTCGGGGACAGGGTTTTTTGAGCAGTTCTTC
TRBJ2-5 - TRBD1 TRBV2 CASEGGRETQYF TGTGCCAGCGAAGGGGGCCGGGAGACCCAGTACTTC
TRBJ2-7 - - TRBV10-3 CAGGGGTYEQYF TGTGCCGGGGGAGGGGGGACCTACGAGCAGTACTTC
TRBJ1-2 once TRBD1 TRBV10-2 CASSVHQGQGNYGYTF TGCGCCAGCAGTGTCCACCAGGGACAGGGGAACTATGGCTACACCTTC
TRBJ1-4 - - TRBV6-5 CASSYGGVGEKLFF TGTGCCAGCAGTTACGGAGGGGTTGGTGAAAAACTGTTTTTT
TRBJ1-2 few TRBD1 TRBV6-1 CASSFGGQGNYGYTF TGTGCCAGCAGTTTTGGTGGACAGGGGAACTATGGCTACACCTTC
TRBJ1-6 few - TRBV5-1 CASSTLPGQNSPLHF TGCGCCAGCAGCACCCTTCCGGGACAAAATTCACCCCTCCACTTT
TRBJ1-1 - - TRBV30 CAWSPAAGLEAFF TGTGCCTGGAGTCCCGCCGCGGGACTAGAAGCTTTCTTT
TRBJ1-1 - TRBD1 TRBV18 CASSPLGQGNTEAFF TGTGCCAGCTCGCCCCTCGGACAGGGGAACACTGAAGCTTTCTTT
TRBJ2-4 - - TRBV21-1 CASSPDRGEAKNIQYF TGTGCCAGCAGTCCCGACAGGGGAGAAGCCAAAAACATTCAGTACTTC
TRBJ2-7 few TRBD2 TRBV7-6 CASSLVGTSGGTYEQYF TGTGCCAGCAGCTTAGTCGGTACTAGCGGGGGAACCTACGAGCAGTACTTC
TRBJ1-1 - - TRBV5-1 CASRGLGNTEAFF TGCGCCAGCAGGGGCCTGGGGAACACTGAAGCTTTCTTT
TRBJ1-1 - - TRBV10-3 CAARTVNEAFF TGTGCCGCCAGGACAGTTAATGAAGCTTTCTTT
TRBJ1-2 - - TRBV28 CASSFHGQRSNYGYTF TGTGCCAGCAGTTTTCACGGGCAGCGGAGTAACTATGGCTACACCTTC
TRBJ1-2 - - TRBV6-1 CASSEHRDYGYTF TGTGCCAGCAGTGAACACAGGGACTATGGCTACACCTTC
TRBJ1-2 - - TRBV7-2 CASSLDSYYGYTF TGTGCCAGCAGCTTAGATAGCTACTATGGCTACACCTTC
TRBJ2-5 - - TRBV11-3 CASSRGQYETQYF TGTGCCAGCAGCCGCGGACAGTACGAGACCCAGTACTTC
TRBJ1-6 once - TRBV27 CASSLSTVYSPLHF TGTGCCAGCAGTTTATCGACAGTGTATTCACCCCTCCACTTT
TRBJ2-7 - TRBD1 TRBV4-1 CASSHVGTGHYEQYF TGCGCCAGCAGCCACGTCGGGACAGGCCACTACGAGCAGTACTTC
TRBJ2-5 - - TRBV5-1 CASSKAGIQETQYF TGCGCCAGCAGCAAAGCAGGGATCCAAGAGACCCAGTACTTC
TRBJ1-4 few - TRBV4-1 CASSQRPPEDEKLFF TGCGCCAGCAGCCAGCGCCCACCCGAGGATGAAAAACTGTTTTTT
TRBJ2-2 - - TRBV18 CASSQRDTGELFF TGTGCCAGCTCGCAGCGGGACACCGGGGAGCTGTTTTTT
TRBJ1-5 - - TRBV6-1 CASTLQLVNQPQHF TGTGCCAGCACCCTACAGCTCGTGAATCAGCCCCAGCATTTT
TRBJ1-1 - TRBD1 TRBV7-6 CASSFRDRGADTEAFF TGTGCCAGCAGCTTTAGGGACAGGGGAGCGGACACTGAAGCTTTCTTT
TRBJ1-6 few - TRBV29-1 CSVLDRSSSPLHF TGCAGCGTCCTAGACCGGAGCAGTTCACCCCTCCACTTT
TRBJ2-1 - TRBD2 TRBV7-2 CASSSTGTNYNEQFF TGTGCCAGCAGCTCAACCGGGACTAACTACAATGAGCAGTTCTTC
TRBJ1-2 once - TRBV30 CAWSAPGGNFYGYTF TGTGCCTGGAGTGCTCCGGGGGGCAATTTCTATGGCTACACCTTC
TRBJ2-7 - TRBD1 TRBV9 CASSVMGQGSYEQYF TGTGCCAGCAGCGTAATGGGACAGGGCTCCTACGAGCAGTACTTC
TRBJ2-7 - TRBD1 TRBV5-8 CASSGSGGPYEQYF TGTGCCAGCAGCGGATCAGGGGGACCCTACGAGCAGTACTTC
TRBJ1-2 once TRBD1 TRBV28 CASRPGGYGYTF TGTGCCAGCAGGCCAGGGGGTTATGGCTACACCTTC
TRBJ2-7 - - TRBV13 CASSPGQGTYEQYF TGTGCCAGCAGCCCCGGGCAGGGGACCTACGAGCAGTACTTC
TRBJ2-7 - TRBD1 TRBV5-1 CASTQATGYEQYF TGCGCCAGCACCCAAGCGACAGGGTACGAGCAGTACTTC
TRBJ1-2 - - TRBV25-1 CASSEVGGLGYTF TGTGCCAGCAGTGAAGTCGGGGGGCTTGGCTACACCTTC
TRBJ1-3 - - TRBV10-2 CASSDTGNTIYF TGCGCCAGCAGTGATACTGGAAACACCATATATTTT
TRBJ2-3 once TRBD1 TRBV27 CASRPPRGQGAWDTQYF TGTGCCAGCAGACCGCCCCGGGGACAGGGGGCATGGGATACGCAGTATTTT
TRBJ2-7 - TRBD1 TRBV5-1 CASSLAGDRGLYEQYF TGCGCCAGCAGCTTGGCCGGGGACAGGGGCTTATACGAGCAGTACTTC
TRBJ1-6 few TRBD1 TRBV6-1 CASSEWGQLYNSPLHF TGTGCCAGCAGTGAATGGGGACAGCTCTATAATTCACCCCTCCACTTT
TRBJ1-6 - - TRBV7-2 CASSLDPGWDSPLHF TGTGCCAGCAGCTTAGATCCAGGGTGGGATTCACCCCTCCACTTT
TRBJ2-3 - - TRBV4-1 CASSRLLGGATDTQYF TGCGCCAGCAGCCGCCTACTGGGCGGGGCAACAGATACGCAGTATTTT